The source of this T cell receptor (beta chain) is a study of blood T cells in healthy people across ages (dated by TCRdb to between 2014 and 2017). Background on the whole study: In model experiments, roughly one uniquely barcoded TCR beta cDNA molecule per two T cells was captured by template switching. The study measured age-related changes in TCR beta repertoire diversity using deep sequencing normalized with unique cDNA molecular identifiers. The donors were divided into four age groups: young (average around 15 years), middle-aged (roughly 40), aged (62) and long-lived (82). To avoid experimental bias, donors of different ages were randomly spread across the sequencing lanes. For two donors (one aged 18 to 30 and one aged 80 or older), the study analyzed two additional independent replicas of 1 million unique cDNA reads from the same blood draw. The paper as a whole reports these results and caveats: The percentage of naive T cells measured by flow cytometry correlated strongly with observed TCR beta diversity. The long-lived group showed more naive CD4+ T cells, fewer expanded clones and increased TCR diversity than the aged group, suggesting age selection. Conclusive comparison of naive and antigen-experienced compartments was prevented by the profiling of bulk unsorted PBMCs. Total diversity estimates from one million sequenced T cells were considered lower bounds and underestimates. Because donor CMV infection status was unknown, age-related changes in expanded clonotypes were potentially confounded. Observed TCR beta diversity per million T cells fell roughly linearly with age, and a significant reduction was already apparent by age roughly 40.

Trimming takes 7 bases from V and 13 bases from J, and the germline ends sit 22 bases apart. CDR3 length: 13 amino acids, cysteine to phenylalanine. Just CDR3 DNA is preserved here, 39 bases in frame from base 1. Based on the germline V gene (reference sequence), the CDR1 and CDR2 sequences are LNHNV and YYDKDF. The donors were 40 or so Caucasian individuals from Russia, aged 6 to 90 years, who were systemically healthy. Around 9.7 milliliters of peripheral blood were collected from each donor into EDTA-treated Vacutainer tubes. Ficoll-Paque density-gradient centrifugation was used to isolate PBMCs, with at least 6 million obtained per sample. Trizol reagent was used to extract total RNA from the PBMCs, yielding at least 5.5 micrograms per sample. For every donor, an aliquot of PBMCs went through flow cytometry to measure the percentages of naive CD45RAhigh/CD27high T cells. Library generation was performed with 5' RACE. Reads for this sample came from an Illumina HiSeq 2500. A second PCR of about 7 to 12 cycles was run with a J-beta primer mix and a sample-barcoded 5' primer. Each TCR beta cDNA molecule received a unique molecular identifier from a template-switch 5' adaptor carrying 12 random nucleotides. Each sample yielded at least 2.5 million CDR3-containing paired-end reads. First-strand cDNA synthesis was performed from all RNA using the Mint cDNA synthesis kit, with priming by a TRBC-specific oligonucleotide. Following uracil-DNA glycosylase treatment, all cDNA underwent a first 18-cycle PCR with the universal primers M1SS and BC2_uni_R. As for the original processing: Normalization of each sample was performed by random selection of 1 million high-quality reads, each carrying a distinct molecular identifier. Instead of being binned into consensus sequences, reads that shared molecular identifiers were thrown out. MiTCR, run with a Q25 quality threshold and the strictest error-elimination algorithm, handled CDR3 identification, clonotype clustering and error correction. A nonparametric unseen species model with Euler transformation was used to estimate a lower bound on total TCR beta diversity. In TCRdb, the public reads were trimmed at Q25 with fastp and aligned with MiXCR, with productive beta chains retained. Each record represents a unique CDR3 protein, reported with the most common genes and DNA among its rows. These V and J calls rely on TCRdb rather than the paper's analysis. This sample holds some 1.4 million distinct CDR3 sequences; 42% were observed only once. Jointly, the top ten make up under 8% of the sample.

Remarks on this clonotype: Its antigen is unknown. Base qualities are missing; no much larger clone stands one base away.

This receptor was taken from a woman aged 18-29 years in good health. The source material was blood. Recombination linked TRBV15 to TRBJ2-5, with TRBD2 tentatively as D gene (6 bases match). The CDR3 region has the sequence CATTPGGTDFRYF. The sequenced DNA is TGTGCCACCACCCCTGGTGGGACTGACTTTAGGTACTTC. When the CDR3 is completed using the reference TRBV15 and TRBJ2-5 genes on either side, the full variable domain is DAMVIQNPRYQVTQFGKPVTLSCSQTLNHNVMYWYQQKSSQAPKLLFHYYDKDFNNEADTPDNFQSRRPNTSFCFLDIRSPGLGDTAMYLCATTPGGTDFRYFGPGTRLLVL.